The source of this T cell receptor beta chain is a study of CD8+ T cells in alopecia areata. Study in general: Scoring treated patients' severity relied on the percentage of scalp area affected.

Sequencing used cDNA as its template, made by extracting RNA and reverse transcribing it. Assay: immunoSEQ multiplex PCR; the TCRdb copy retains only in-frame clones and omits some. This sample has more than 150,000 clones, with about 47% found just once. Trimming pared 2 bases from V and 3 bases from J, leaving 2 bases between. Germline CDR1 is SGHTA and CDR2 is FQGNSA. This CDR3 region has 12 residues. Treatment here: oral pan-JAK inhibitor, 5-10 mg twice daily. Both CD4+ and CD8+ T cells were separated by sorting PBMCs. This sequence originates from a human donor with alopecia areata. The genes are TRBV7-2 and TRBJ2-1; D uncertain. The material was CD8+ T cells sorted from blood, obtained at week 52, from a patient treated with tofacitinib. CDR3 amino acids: CASSLNYNEQFF. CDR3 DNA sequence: TGTGCCAGCAGCTTAAACTACAATGAGCAGTTCTTC. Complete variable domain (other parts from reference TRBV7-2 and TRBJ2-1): GAGVSQSPSNKVTEKGKDVELRCDPISGHTALYWYRQSLGQGLEFLIYFQGNSAPDKSGLPSDRFSAERTGGSVSTLTIQRTQQEDSAVYLCASSLNYNEQFFGPGTRLTVL.